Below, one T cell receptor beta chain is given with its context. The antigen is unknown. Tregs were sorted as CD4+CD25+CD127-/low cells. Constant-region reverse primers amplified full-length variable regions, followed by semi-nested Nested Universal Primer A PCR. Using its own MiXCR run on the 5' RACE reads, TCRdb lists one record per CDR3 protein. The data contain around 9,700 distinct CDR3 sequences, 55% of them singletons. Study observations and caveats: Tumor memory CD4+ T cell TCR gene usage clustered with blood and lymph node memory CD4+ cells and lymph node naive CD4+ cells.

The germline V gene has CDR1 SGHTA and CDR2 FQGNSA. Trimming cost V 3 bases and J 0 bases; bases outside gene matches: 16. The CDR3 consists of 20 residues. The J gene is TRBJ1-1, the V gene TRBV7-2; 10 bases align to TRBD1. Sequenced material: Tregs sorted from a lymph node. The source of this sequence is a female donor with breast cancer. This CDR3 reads CASSFDRGRGWGMMNTEAFF. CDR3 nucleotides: TGTGCCAGCAGCTTTGACAGGGGGCGCGGATGGGGGATGATGAACACTGAAGCTTTCTTT.